The sample holds a few counts of the clone carrying this T cell receptor (beta chain). This sample's time point: patch test 3, about 24 weeks after DPC sensitization. Specified treatment: therapeutic diphenylcyclopropenone sensitization with weekly scalp DPC. Alopecia patients between 18 and 70 years old and suitable for DPC were used as donors. The starting material, unfractionated whole blood, was used for total RNA extraction. Germline loops: CDR1 LGHNA, CDR2 YSLEER. This CDR3 has 16 amino acids. Trimming left V 0 bases short and J 2 bases short, with 13 bases between. The sample belongs to a study of human T cells and chemical hapten exposure. Overall study context: Patches with 0.01% DPC went on the upper back, and the tests were read at 6 days. Per-sample TCR yields varied mainly from small pooled library volume differences.

Via MiXCR, TCRdb re-called the RACE reads, giving one row per CDR3 protein. The sample records some 52,000 distinct CDR3 sequences, approximately 9.9% being singletons. The chain joins TRBV4-3 to TRBJ1-2; D is uncertain. Sequenced here: whole blood, sampled in connection with sensitization to the hapten diphenylcyclopropenone (DPC). The source is a woman aged 40 to 50 with alopecia areata. Some clones in this sample may be carry-over from other donors' samples. The CDR3 loop reads CASSQDNIGRNYGYTF. CDR3 nucleotides: TGCGCCAGCAGCCAAGATAACATAGGGAGGAACTATGGCTACACCTTC.